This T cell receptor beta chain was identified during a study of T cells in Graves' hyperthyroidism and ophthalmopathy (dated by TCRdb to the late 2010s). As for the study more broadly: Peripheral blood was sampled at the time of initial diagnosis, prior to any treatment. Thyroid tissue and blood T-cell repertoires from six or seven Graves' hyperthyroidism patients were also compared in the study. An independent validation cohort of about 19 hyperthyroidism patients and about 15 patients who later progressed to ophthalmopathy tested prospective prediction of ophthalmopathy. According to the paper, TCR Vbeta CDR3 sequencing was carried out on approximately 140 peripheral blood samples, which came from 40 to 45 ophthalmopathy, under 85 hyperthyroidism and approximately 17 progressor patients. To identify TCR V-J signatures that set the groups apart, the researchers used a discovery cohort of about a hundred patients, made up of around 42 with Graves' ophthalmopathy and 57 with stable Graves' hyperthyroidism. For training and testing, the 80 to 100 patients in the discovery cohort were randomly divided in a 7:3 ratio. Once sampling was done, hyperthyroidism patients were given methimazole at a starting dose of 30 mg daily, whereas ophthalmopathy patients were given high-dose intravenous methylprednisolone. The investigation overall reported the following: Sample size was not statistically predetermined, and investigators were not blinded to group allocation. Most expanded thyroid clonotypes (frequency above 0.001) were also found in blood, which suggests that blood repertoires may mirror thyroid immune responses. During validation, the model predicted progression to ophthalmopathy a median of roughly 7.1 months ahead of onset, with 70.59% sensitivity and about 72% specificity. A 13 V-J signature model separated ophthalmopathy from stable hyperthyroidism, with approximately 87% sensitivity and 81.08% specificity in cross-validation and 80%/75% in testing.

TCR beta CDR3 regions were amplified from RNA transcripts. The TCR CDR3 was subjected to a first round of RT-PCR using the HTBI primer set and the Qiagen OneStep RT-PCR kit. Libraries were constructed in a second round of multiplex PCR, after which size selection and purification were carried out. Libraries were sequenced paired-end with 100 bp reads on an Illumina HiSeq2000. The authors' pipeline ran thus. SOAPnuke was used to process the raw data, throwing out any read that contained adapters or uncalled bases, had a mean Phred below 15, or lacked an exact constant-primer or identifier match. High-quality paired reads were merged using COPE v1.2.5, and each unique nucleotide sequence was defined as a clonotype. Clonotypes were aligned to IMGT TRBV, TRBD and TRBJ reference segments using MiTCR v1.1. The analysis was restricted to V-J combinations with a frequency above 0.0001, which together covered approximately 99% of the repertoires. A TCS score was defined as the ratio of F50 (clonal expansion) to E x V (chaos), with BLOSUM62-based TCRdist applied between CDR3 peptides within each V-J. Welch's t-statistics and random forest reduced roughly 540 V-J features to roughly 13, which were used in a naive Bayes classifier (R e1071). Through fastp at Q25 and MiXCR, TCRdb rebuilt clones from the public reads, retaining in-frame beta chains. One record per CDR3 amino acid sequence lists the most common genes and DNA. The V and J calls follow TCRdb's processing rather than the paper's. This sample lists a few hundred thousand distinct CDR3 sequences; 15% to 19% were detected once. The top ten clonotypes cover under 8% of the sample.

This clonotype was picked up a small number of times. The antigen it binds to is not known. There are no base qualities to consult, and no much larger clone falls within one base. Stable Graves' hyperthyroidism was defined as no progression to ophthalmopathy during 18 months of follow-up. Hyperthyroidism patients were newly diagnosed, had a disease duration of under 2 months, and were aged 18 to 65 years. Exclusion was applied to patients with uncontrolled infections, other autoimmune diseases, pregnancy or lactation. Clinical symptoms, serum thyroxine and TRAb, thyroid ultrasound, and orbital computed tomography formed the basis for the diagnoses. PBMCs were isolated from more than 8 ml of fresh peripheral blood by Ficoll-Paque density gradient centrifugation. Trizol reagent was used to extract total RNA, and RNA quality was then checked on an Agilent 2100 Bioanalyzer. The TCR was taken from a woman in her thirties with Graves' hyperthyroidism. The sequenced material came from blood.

The DNA sequence is TGCAGTGCCCGGCGAGAGAGGTACGAGCAGTACTTC. The translation is CSARRERYEQYF. The rearrangement combines TRBV20-1 with TRBJ2-7; the D gene cannot be resolved reliably. V was cut back by 6 bases and J by 4 bases, leaving a gap of 13 bases between them. The CDR3 holds 12 amino acids from the cysteine to the phenylalanine. The entry retains the CDR3 DNA only, 36 bases that are in frame from base 1. CDR1 DFQATT and CDR2 SNEGSKA were looked up in the germline V gene (reference sequence).